Reported below is one TCR beta chain. This clone has more than one count but fewer than ten. Its antigen specificity is not known. No per-base quality is available; no much larger clone lies one base away. The data were taken from a study of cytomegalovirus exposure and HLA in healthy donors (dated by TCRdb to 2016 to 2017). Background on the whole study: An earlier analysis of roughly 570 of the donors reported over 250 Gb of sequence data and 90 million to 120 million unique TCR beta sequences obtained from some 170 million T cells. Donor age, sex, ethnicity and CMV serostatus were compiled alongside the repertoire data. High-throughput TCR immunosequencing, statistical association of individual TCRs with disease status, and machine learning were combined to predict cytomegalovirus infection status. Along with the roughly 700-subject first cohort, a separate validation cohort of roughly 110 different subjects was used. Among the roughly 400 genotyped donors, approximately 82% belonged to the genetic ancestry cluster associated with self-reported Caucasian donors. In an earlier analysis of 550 to 700 of the donors, high-throughput TCR beta sequencing was used to judge whether each TCR beta V gene segment behaved as functional or pseudogenic. HLA typing covered class I and class II loci at four-digit resolution. The study aimed to test whether cataloging public T cell receptors could reveal signatures of past pathogen exposure. In a later genetic analysis, genome-wide SNP genotypes for about three fifths of the 666 donors were used, and that subset was treated as a discovery cohort. Rather than using new phenotypic data, the later analysis identified candidate immune exposures from TCR beta sequences and from how often those sequences occurred across donors. The number of donors typed differed by locus, with about 629-640 for A, B, C, DRB1 and DQB1, around 560 for DQA1, approximately 580 for DPA1, and around 460 for DPB1. The study used immunosequencing to profile the T cell repertoires of approximately 630 subjects and linked those repertoires to cytomegalovirus serostatus. In a later analysis, previously published TCR beta repertoires from 666 donors were re-analyzed and high-resolution HLA genotyping was added so that TCR occurrence patterns could be studied. Across 300 to 500 genotyped donors of the cohort, an average of about 250,000 unique TCR beta nucleotide sequences per donor were sequenced, and 15% to 20% of those sequences were non-productive. Roughly 300 gigabases of sequencing data and tens of millions of unique TCR sequences were included in an early release covering over 600 HLA-typed donors. Every discovery cohort repertoire had been produced on one sequencing platform. Four to six DR-DQ haplotypes were handled as single units for association and clustering, since linkage in the cohort was strong.

The cohort was made up of roughly 670 healthy bone marrow donors. All cohort members were sampled while nominally healthy, although unrecorded immune exposures were likely present. The donor was CMV seronegative and was included in the group of under 450 seronegative cohort members. Each donor provided a peripheral blood sample, and peripheral blood mononuclear cells were used for TCR beta sequencing. The Qiagen DNeasy Blood Extraction Kit was used to extract genomic DNA from the blood cell samples. Library preparation used the immunoSEQ multiplex PCR assay. A mixture of 60 forward primers for TCR Vbeta segments and 13 reverse primers for TCR Jbeta segments was used in the multiplex PCR. The CDR3 region of rearranged TCR beta genes was amplified from genomic DNA with a multiplex PCR assay. The Illumina HiSeq System was used to sequence the amplified TCR beta libraries as 87-base-pair reads. The paper's data handling went like this. A later analysis tallied roughly 76 million unique TCR beta chains across the 660 or so repertoires, and approximately 11 million of those chains were shared by two or more donors. Raw reads were error-corrected and collapsed into unique sequences with a nearest-neighbor algorithm that merged closely related sequences to remove PCR and sequencing errors. V, D and J gene segments were assigned by aligning CDR3 sequences to IMGT reference sequences. For a sequence to be retained, at least a six-nucleotide match to both a V gene segment and a J gene segment was required. Rearrangements were classified as productive when the CDR3 lacked stop codons and remained in frame with V and J, and all other rearrangements were classified as non-productive. Following IMGT convention, CDR3 was defined as the stretch from the second conserved V-encoded cysteine to the conserved J-encoded phenylalanine. The earlier analysis of some 540 of the donors excluded any sequence lacking an unambiguous match to a single V gene segment. In an earlier analysis of around 590 of the donors, a V segment was called functional when productive rearrangements were above 56.7%, and segregating when the standard deviation between donors exceeded 5%. A statistical classification framework was developed to diagnose cytomegalovirus status using the catalog of TCR beta chain sequences. In a later analysis, V and J genes were assigned by comparing TCR nucleotide sequences against IMGT/GENE-DB human TR gene sequences. In a later analysis, CDR3 sequences and most-parsimonious VDJ recombination scenarios were assigned using the TCRdist pipeline. In a later analysis, each TCR beta chain was defined by its CDR3 amino acid sequence together with its V-gene family, and reads lacking a unique V-gene family were excluded. A later analysis removed 592 highly shared, low-generation-probability nucleotide sequences to deal with suspected cross-contamination and a sequencing artifact. For each public chain, a later analysis derived a clonal expansion index from normalized ranks of inferred template counts within each repertoire. In a later analysis, generation probabilities were computed using a VDJ recombination model fitted to out-of-frame rearrangements, and the results were checked against IGoR. Hypergeometric tests were used in a later analysis to score TCR-TCR, TCR-HLA and TCR-CMV co-occurrence, with a repertoire-size bias correction applied to the TCR pairs. In a later analysis, false discovery rates were estimated by permuting HLA or CMV assignments 20 times. A later analysis grouped co-occurring TCRs with DBSCAN, adding TCRdist sequence similarity when clustering within HLA-allele-positive subsets. Repertoires with fewer than 30,000 or more than 120,000 public chains were left out of co-occurrence clustering, as were four to six repertoires with anomalous nucleotide sharing. TCRdb obtained this table from immuneACCESS and retained in-frame rearrangements with V and J assigned. These tables miss some clones; where compared with another copy, unresolved V genes account for less than half of the shortfall, and the remainder is unexplained. V, J and clone size reflect that table, while D and trimming were determined from the DNA. This sample comprises roughly 160,000 clones, about four fifths of them detected only once. The top ten clonotypes cover around 0.93% of the sample.

The CDR3 sequence holds 15 residues, the cysteine and phenylalanine included. The kept DNA is CDR3 alone, 45 bases in frame from the first base. General conclusions and limits of the study: According to a later genetic analysis, donors in an Asian-associated ancestry cluster had fewer N-insertions in productive TCRs than the roughly 670-donor mean. Because counts were too low, under 20 rarely observed V segments, including chromosome 9 orphons, were left out of the earlier analysis of some 640 of the donors. Sequencing depth was assumed to be roughly uniform across donors in the presence/absence analyses, though that assumption may not hold. In a later genetic analysis, a missense DCLRE1C variant was associated with V-gene and J-gene trimming of TCR beta chains, and the association was replicated in an independent cohort. A further reported finding was that TCR beta sequences accurately predicted the HLA-A and HLA-B alleles for most subjects in the first cohort. The study listed 150 to 200 TCR beta chains as associated with cytomegalovirus. A group of highly shared sequence variants was considered likely to be a technical artifact of the sequencing pipeline. Some IMGT-functional V segments, including TRBV6-2 and TRBV6-3, could not be distinguished by the 87-base-pair reads and were therefore excluded. A later analysis found that most CMV-associated TCR beta chains appeared HLA-restricted, with HLA associations seemingly driven largely by CMV exposure. Strong co-occurrence of HLA alleles, especially DR and DQ, made assigning TCR associations to individual alleles difficult. Three of the identified cytomegalovirus-associated TCR beta chains were confirmed in vitro to be specific for cytomegalovirus antigens. According to a later analysis, parvovirus B19, influenza, CMV and Epstein-Barr virus appeared linked to several top co-occurrence clusters. Correlated functional status among segregating V segments might be attributable to linkage disequilibrium, but an unknown experimental factor could not be ruled out. While some public TCRs were present in many individuals, most TCR sequences turned up only very rarely across donors. A later analysis found that TCR association rates varied across HLA loci, with DRB1 alleles showing the most associated TCRs and HLA-C alleles the fewest. The authors suggested that the approach could potentially be extended to other disease states and immunological phenotypes. Broadly in line with IMGT annotations, most TCR beta V segments showed up in productive rearrangements about 87% or about 30% of the time in an earlier analysis of under 700 of the donors. Because HLA typing was unavailable for some donors at each locus, only the typed subset was used in association tests. Specific HLA alleles were associated with more than 15,000 TCR beta sequences at a false discovery rate of 0.05 in a later analysis. In a later analysis, HLA-associated TCR beta chains showed more clonal expansion and lower generation probabilities than non-associated chains that were equally common. Immune exposure information for the cohort was limited to CMV serostatus. The classifier was reported to diagnose cytomegalovirus status with high specificity and sensitivity in both the original cohort and the validation cohort. The cohort was sequenced for TCR beta chains only, and without alpha or paired-chain data the features that could be detected were limited.

Sequenced material: PBMCs. The rearranged chain carries TRBV7-5 and TRBJ1-1; TRBD1 was called by the table and not checked on the DNA. TRBV7-5 is marked as a pseudogene. The sequence was obtained from a man younger than 40 in good health and CMV-seronegative. The CDR3 protein is CARSLRRRGRAEAFF. The DNA sequence follows: TGTGCCAGAAGCTTAAGGAGAAGGGGGAGAGCTGAAGCTTTCTTT.